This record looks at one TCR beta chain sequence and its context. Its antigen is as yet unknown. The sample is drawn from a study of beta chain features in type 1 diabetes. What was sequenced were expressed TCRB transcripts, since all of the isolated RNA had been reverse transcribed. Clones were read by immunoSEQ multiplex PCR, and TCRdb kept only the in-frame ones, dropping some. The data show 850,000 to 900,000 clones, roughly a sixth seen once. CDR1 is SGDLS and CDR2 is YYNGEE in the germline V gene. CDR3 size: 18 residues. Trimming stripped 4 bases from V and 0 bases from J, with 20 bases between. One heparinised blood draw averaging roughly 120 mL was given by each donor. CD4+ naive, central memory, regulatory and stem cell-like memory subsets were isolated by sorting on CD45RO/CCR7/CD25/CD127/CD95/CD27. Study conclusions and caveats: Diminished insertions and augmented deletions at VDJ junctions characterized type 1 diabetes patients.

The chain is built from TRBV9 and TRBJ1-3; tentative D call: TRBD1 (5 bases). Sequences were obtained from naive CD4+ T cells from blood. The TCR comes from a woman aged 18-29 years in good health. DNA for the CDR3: TGTGCCAGCAGCCCCCAGCCGACAGCTTCGAGCTCTGGAAACACCATATATTTT. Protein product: CASSPQPTASSSGNTIYF.